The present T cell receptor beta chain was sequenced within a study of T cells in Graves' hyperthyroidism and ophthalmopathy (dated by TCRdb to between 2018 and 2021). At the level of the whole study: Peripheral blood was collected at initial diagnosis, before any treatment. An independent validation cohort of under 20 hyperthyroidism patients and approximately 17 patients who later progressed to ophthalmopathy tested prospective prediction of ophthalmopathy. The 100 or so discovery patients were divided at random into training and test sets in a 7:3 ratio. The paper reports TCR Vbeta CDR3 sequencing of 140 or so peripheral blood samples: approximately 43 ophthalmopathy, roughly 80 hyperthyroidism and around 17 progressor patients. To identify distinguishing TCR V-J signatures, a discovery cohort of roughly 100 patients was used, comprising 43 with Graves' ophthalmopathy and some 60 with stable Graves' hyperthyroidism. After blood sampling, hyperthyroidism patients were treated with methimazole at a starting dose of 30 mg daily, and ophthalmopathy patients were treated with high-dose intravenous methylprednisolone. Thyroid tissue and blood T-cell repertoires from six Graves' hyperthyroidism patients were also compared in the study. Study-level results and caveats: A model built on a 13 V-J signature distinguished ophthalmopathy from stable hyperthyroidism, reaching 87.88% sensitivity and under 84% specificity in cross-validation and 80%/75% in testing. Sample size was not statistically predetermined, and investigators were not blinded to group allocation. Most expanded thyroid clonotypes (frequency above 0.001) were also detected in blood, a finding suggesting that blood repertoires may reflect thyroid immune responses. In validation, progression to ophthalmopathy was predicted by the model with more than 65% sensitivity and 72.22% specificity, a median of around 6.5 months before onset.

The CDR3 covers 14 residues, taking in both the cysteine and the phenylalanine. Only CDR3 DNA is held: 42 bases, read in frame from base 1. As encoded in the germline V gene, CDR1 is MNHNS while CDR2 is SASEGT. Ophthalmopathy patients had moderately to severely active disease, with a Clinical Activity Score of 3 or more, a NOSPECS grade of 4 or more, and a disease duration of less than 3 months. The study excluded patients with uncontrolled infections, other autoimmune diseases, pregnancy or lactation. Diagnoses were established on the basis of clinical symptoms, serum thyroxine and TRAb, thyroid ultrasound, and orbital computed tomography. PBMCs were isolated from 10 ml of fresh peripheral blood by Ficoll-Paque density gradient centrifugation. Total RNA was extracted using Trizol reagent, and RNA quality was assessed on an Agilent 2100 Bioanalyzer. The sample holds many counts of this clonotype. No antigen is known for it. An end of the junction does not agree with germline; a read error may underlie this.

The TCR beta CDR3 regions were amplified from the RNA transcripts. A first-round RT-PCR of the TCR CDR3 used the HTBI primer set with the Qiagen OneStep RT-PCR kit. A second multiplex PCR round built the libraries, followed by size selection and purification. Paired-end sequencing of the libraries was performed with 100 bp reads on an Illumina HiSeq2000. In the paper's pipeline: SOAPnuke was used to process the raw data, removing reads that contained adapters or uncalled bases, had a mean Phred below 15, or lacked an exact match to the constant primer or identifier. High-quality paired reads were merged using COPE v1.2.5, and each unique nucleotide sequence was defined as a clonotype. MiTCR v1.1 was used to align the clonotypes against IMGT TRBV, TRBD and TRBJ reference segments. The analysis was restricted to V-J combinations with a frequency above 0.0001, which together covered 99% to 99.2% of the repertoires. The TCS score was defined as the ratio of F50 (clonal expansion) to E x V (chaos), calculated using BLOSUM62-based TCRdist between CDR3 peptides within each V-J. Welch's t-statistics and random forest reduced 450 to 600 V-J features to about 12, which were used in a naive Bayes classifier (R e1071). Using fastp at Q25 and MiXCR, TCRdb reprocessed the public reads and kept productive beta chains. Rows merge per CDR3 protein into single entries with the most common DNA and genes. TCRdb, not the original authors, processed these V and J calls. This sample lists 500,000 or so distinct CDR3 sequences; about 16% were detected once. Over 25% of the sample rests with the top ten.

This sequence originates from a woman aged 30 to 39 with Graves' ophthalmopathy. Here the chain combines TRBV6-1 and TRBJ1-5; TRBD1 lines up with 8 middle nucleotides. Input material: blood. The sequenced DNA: TGTGCCAGCAGCGAAGGACAGGGTCGTCAGCCCCAGCATTTT. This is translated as CASSEGQGRQPQHF.